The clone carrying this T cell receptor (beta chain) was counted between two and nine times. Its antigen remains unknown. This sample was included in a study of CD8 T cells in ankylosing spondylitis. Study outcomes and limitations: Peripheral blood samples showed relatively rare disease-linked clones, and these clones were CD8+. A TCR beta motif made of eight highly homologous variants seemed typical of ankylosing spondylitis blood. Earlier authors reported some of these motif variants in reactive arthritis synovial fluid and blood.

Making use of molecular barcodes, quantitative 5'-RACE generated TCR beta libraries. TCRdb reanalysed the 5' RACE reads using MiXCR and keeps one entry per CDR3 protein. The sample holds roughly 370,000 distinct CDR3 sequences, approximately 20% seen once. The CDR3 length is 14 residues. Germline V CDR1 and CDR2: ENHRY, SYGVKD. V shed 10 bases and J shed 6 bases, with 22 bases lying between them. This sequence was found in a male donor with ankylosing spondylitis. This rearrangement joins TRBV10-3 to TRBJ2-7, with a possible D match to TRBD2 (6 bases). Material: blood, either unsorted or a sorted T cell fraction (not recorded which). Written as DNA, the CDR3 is TGTGCCACCGCTTTTACCGGGACTCGCCGCGAGCAGTACTTC. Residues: CATAFTGTRREQYF.